The clone carrying this T cell receptor beta chain was observed at least ten times. Amplified TCR beta CDR3 regions derived from RNA transcripts. TCR CDR3 regions were first amplified by RT-PCR with HTBI primers. TCRdb processed the multiplex PCR reads anew with MiXCR; each CDR3 protein has one entry. The sample has 600,000 to 750,000 distinct CDR3 sequences, 15% to 20% seen once. CDR1 is KGHSH, CDR2 LQKENI, per germline. The CDR3 totals 12 residues. V dropped 8 bases and J dropped 2 bases, with 8 bases sitting between them. This record comes from a study of T cells in Graves' hyperthyroidism and ophthalmopathy. Study in general: The initial diagnosis was the point when peripheral blood was collected, ahead of any treatment.

Graves' hyperthyroidism was deemed stable given no ophthalmopathy progression within 18 months. Investigators excluded patients with uncontrolled infection, other autoimmune disease, pregnancy or lactation. The specimen sequenced was blood. This receptor was taken from a man aged 45 to 65 with Graves' hyperthyroidism. The rearrangement uses TRBV18 and TRBJ2-3; D gene uncertain. The CDR3, as DNA: TGTGCCAGCAGTCGTAACACAGATACGCAGTATTTT. It specifies CASSRNTDTQYF.